The 31 T cell receptor beta chains given below trace back to one sample, sequenced in a study of Graves' ophthalmopathy and Graves' hyperthyroidism. RNA transcripts provided the template for amplifying TCR beta CDR3 regions. Investigators did first-round RT-PCR with HTBI primers, then second-round multiplex PCR. TCRdb itself ran the multiplex PCR reads through MiXCR, one entry per CDR3 protein. The table records hundreds of thousands of distinct CDR3 sequences, about 20% of them present only once. The sequenced sample was peripheral blood. These receptors all come from a woman aged 18 to 35 with stable Graves' hyperthyroidism. Some clones in this sample may be carry-over from other donors' samples.

This clonotype was counted at least ten times. The chain uses TRBV6-1 and TRBJ2-2, with unresolved D. The CDR3 runs to 12 residues. The germline gives CDR1 MNHNS, CDR2 SASEGT. Trimming cost V 8 bases and J 1 base, with 5 bases left between them. CDR3 residues: CASQKNTGELFF. In nucleotides, the CDR3 is TGTGCCAGCCAAAAGAACACCGGGGAGCTGTTTTTT.

This clonotype has a count of ten or more. This chain uses TRBV20-1 with TRBJ2-7; 9 bases fit TRBD1. The CDR3 has 17 residues. The V gene's germline CDR1 is DFQATT and CDR2 SNEGSKA (reference sequence). V lost 3 bases to trimming and J lost 0 bases; unmatched junction nucleotides: 12. CDR3 sequence reads: CSARFPTGTGTSYEQYF. In DNA, the CDR3 is TGCAGTGCTAGGTTCCCCACCGGGACAGGGACCTCCTACGAGCAGTACTTC.

This chain uses TRBV5-1 with TRBJ2-5; 10 nucleotides line up with TRBD2. The germline gives CDR1 SGHRS, CDR2 YFSETQ. The CDR3 spans 18 residues. V lost 1 base and J lost 7; bases outside the gene matches: 16. CDR3 DNA: TGCGCCAGCAGCTTGTTTCAGAGGACTAGCGGCTCCGGAGCGACCCAGTACTTC. Protein product: CASSLFQRTSGSGATQYF. Variable domain in full (rest from reference TRBV5-1 and TRBJ2-5): KAGVTQTPRYLIKTRGQQVTLSCSPISGHRSVSWYQQTPGQGLQFLFEYFSETQRNKGNFPGRFSGRQFSNSRSEMNVSTLELGDSALYLCASSLFQRTSGSGATQYFGPGTRLLVL.

V is TRBV28 and J is TRBJ2-7; D not resolved. In germline, CDR1 is MDHEN, CDR2 SYDVKM. The V end was cut by 6 bases, the J end by 2 bases, with 11 bases between. The length of the CDR3 is 13 residues. The CDR3 region is CASRMVGTYEQYF. DNA for the CDR3: TGTGCCAGCAGGATGGTAGGAACCTACGAGCAGTACTTC.

J is TRBJ2-5 and V is TRBV6-1; 7 bases match TRBD2. This CDR3 has 14 residues. Germline CDR1 reads MNHNS; CDR2 reads SASEGT. Trimming took 9 bases from V and 3 from J; bases not matched to a gene: 10. CDR3 sequence reads: CASLSLAGEETQYF. In DNA, the CDR3 is TGTGCCAGTCTCTCCTTGGCGGGGGAAGAGACCCAGTACTTC.

This clonotype occurred many times. CDR3 sequence reads: CASKQDRGDTEAFF. CDR3 nucleotides: TGTGCCAGTAAACAAGACAGGGGGGATACTGAAGCTTTCTTT. The chain carries TRBV19 and TRBJ1-1; 9 bases match TRBD1. The CDR3 loop spans 14 amino acids. V trimming: 7 bases; J trimming: 5 bases; junction bases outside the gene matches: 8. Germline V lookup: CDR1 LNHDA, CDR2 SQIVND (reference sequence).

This clonotype was seen once. The chain uses TRBV5-1 and TRBJ2-7; D not certain. Germline-derived CDR1 and CDR2 are SGHRS and YFSETQ. The V and J ends lost 5 bases and 0 bases respectively, with 12 bases between them. The CDR3 extends over 14 amino acids. DNA for the CDR3: TGCGCCAGCAGATACAAAACTGGCTCCTACGAGCAGTACTTC. Its protein is CASRYKTGSYEQYF. Complete variable domain (other parts from reference TRBV5-1 and TRBJ2-7): KAGVTQTPRYLIKTRGQQVTLSCSPISGHRSVSWYQQTPGQGLQFLFEYFSETQRNKGNFPGRFSGRQFSNSRSEMNVSTLELGDSALYLCASRYKTGSYEQYFGPGTRLTVT.

This rearrangement joins TRBV12-5 to TRBJ2-7; the D gene is possibly TRBD1 (5 bases). V gave up 6 bases and J gave up 6 bases, with 15 bases separating them. This CDR3 contains 13 residues. Germline V gene lookup returns CDR1 LGHNT and CDR2 FRNRAP. CDR3 bases: TGTGCTAGTGGCATGAGGCAGGGTTCCGAGCAGTACTTC. It codes for CASGMRQGSEQYF.

This clonotype came up a few times. The chain links TRBV6-1 to TRBJ2-2, with D uncertain. Per the germline V gene, CDR1 is MNHNS and CDR2 is SASEGT. The CDR3 sequence is 13 residues long. V was shortened by 6 bases and J by 7 bases, with 12 bases between the two germline ends. CDR3 sequence (DNA): TGTGCCAGCAGAGGGCAGTCCCGCGGGGAGCTGTTTTTT. Translated, it gives CASRGQSRGELFF.

The sample holds a few counts of this clonotype. The V call is TRBV2, the J call TRBJ1-5; no firm D call. This CDR3 contains 13 residues. The V end lost 5 bases, the J end lost 7 bases, and 12 bases lay between the germline ends. Germline assignment: CDR1 SNHLY and CDR2 FYNNEI. CDR3 DNA sequence: TGTGCCAGCAGTATTTCGCCGTGGCAGCCCCAGCATTTT. Protein product: CASSISPWQPQHF.

Only a few counts were recorded for this clonotype. The V and J genes are TRBV5-1 and TRBJ1-1; the match to TRBD1 covers 7 bases. Germline V CDR1 and CDR2: SGHRS, YFSETQ. The CDR3 is made up of 16 amino acids. V shed 3 bases and J 0 bases; nucleotides not matched to a gene: 8. In DNA, the CDR3 is TGCGCCAGCAGCTGGGGACAGAGAAGCATGAACACTGAAGCTTTCTTT. This sequence encodes CASSWGQRSMNTEAFF.

This chain links TRBV28 with TRBJ1-2; no firm D call. The CDR3 covers 13 residues. V lost 5 bases to trimming and J lost 4 bases, with 11 bases between them. In germline, CDR1 is MDHEN, CDR2 SYDVKM. The CDR3 spells CASSNKASYGYTF. CDR3 nucleotides: TGTGCCAGCAGTAACAAGGCTAGCTATGGCTACACCTTC.

J is TRBJ2-2 and V is TRBV14; D possibly corresponds to TRBD1 (6 bases). Germline V CDR1 and CDR2: SGHDN, FVKESK. This CDR3 is built from 15 residues. Between the trimmed V and J ends, which lost 2 bases and 2 bases, there was a span of 9 bases. The CDR3 DNA follows: TGTGCCAGCAGCCAACTGACAGGAAACACCGGGGAGCTGTTTTTT. This gives the protein CASSQLTGNTGELFF.

This clonotype came up many times. V and J are TRBV4-1 and TRBJ1-2, with D possibly matching TRBD1 (5 bases). The CDR3 contains 13 residues. V gave up 3 bases and J gave up 4 bases, with 9 bases separating them. The germline gives CDR1 MGHRA, CDR2 YSYEKL. CDR3 residues: CASSQGLTYGYTF. In DNA, the CDR3 is TGCGCCAGCAGCCAGGGACTGACCTATGGCTACACCTTC.

This clonotype was counted many times. The rearrangement joins TRBV27 to TRBJ1-6; 8 bases agree with TRBD1. V dropped 2 bases and J dropped 7; count of bases not matched to a gene: 7. This CDR3 contains 16 residues. In germline, CDR1 is MNHEY, CDR2 SMNVEV (reference sequence). The CDR3, as DNA: TGTGCCAGCAGTTTAGACAGGGGCCACCAAAATTCACCCCTCCACTTT. Its protein product is CASSLDRGHQNSPLHF.

The chain has TRBV6-1 and TRBJ1-2; perhaps TRBD1 as D (6 bases). V was cut by 6 bases and J by 5 bases, with 19 bases left in between. This CDR3 is 15 amino acids long. The germline CDR1 and CDR2 sequences are MNHNS and SASEGT. In nucleotides, the CDR3 is TGTGCCAGCAGACACTGGGAAGGGGGATCATATGGCTACACCTTC. Translated: CASRHWEGGSYGYTF.

This clonotype was detected many times. V is TRBV19 and J is TRBJ2-7; either TRBD1 or TRBD2 may fit D (5 bases each). Per germline, CDR1 LNHDA and CDR2 SQIVND (reference sequence). The V end lost 5 bases, the J end lost 4 bases, and 15 bases lay between the germline ends. This CDR3 is built from 14 residues. The CDR3 nucleotides are TGTGCCAGTAGTGCGACCCGGGACGGTTACGAGCAGTACTTC. Translation gives CASSATRDGYEQYF.

This clonotype has only a few counts. At one end the junction does not follow the germline gene, possibly because of a read error. The chain links TRBV7-9 to TRBJ1-2; D is undetermined. The germline V gene encodes CDR1 SEHNR and CDR2 FQNEAQ (reference sequence). This CDR3 contains 10 residues. CDR3 region: CASSLVGLAF. CDR3 DNA: TGTGCCAGCAGCCTAGTCGGCCTCGCCTTC.

V usage is TRBV13 and J usage is TRBJ1-1; D unclear. Germline V lookup: CDR1 PRHDT, CDR2 FYEKMQ (reference sequence). The CDR3 totals 14 residues. V gave up 1 base and J gave up 5 bases, with 11 bases separating them. The chain's CDR3 is CASSLARDRTEAFF. The CDR3 nucleotides read TGTGCCAGCAGCTTAGCCCGGGATCGAACTGAAGCTTTCTTT.

The chain employs TRBV4-1 and TRBJ2-7; TRBD2 agrees at 9 bases. The CDR3 has 17 residues. Germline CDR1 reads MGHRA; CDR2 reads YSYEKL. V shed 1 base and J 2 bases; nucleotides not matched to a gene: 9. The CDR3 reads CASSQGQLAGAAYEQYF. CDR3 sequence (DNA): TGCGCCAGCAGCCAAGGCCAACTAGCGGGTGCCGCCTACGAGCAGTACTTC.

This clonotype appeared many times. The chain recombines TRBV28 with TRBJ2-5; D is unresolved. The germline V gene encodes CDR1 MDHEN and CDR2 SYDVKM. The CDR3 loop spans 13 amino acids. V lost 3 bases to trimming and J lost 5 bases, with 10 bases between them. The CDR3 here is CASSFMYQETQYF. DNA of the CDR3: TGTGCCAGCAGTTTCATGTATCAGGAGACCCAGTACTTC.

About this clonotype itself: At one boundary the junction diverges from the germline segment, which might be a read error. V usage is TRBV7-8 and J usage is TRBJ1-1; perhaps TRBD1 as D (6 bases). CDR1 is SGHVS and CDR2 is FQNEAQ in the germline V gene. This CDR3 contains 16 residues. CDR3 nucleotide sequence: TGTGCCAGCAGCTCAATAAGACAGGTTCGGAGAGCTGAAGCTTGCTTT. Its translation: CASSSIRQVRRAEACF.

This chain uses TRBV11-2 with TRBJ2-5; tentative D call: TRBD2 (5 bases). Trimming stripped 0 bases from V and 2 bases from J, with 13 bases between. Germline CDR1 reads SGHAT; CDR2 reads FQNNGV. The CDR3 loop spans 16 amino acids. This chain's CDR3 is CASSLEGAMVQETQYF. In nucleotides, the CDR3 is TGTGCCAGCAGCTTAGAGGGAGCGATGGTACAAGAGACCCAGTACTTC.

This clonotype has only a few counts. CDR3 amino acids: CASSSGGGSDTQYF. The CDR3 DNA is TGTGCCAGCAGCAGCGGGGGGGGTTCAGATACGCAGTATTTT. This rearrangement joins TRBV11-2 to TRBJ2-3; 10 bases agree with TRBD2. This CDR3 has 14 amino acids. The trim removed 5 bases at V and 4 bases at J, leaving 3 bases unmatched. Germline CDR1 is SGHAT and CDR2 is FQNNGV.

A few counts support this clonotype. V usage is TRBV30 and J usage is TRBJ2-4; D is perhaps TRBD2 (6 bases). This CDR3 has 14 residues. CDR1 and CDR2 from the germline V gene are GTSNPN and SVGIG (reference sequence). V dropped 0 bases and J dropped 6 bases, with 12 bases sitting between them. In nucleotides, the CDR3 is TGTGCCTGGAGTGTAGGAGGGGTTGGAAACATTCAGTACTTC. It codes for CAWSVGGVGNIQYF.

This clonotype was seen repeatedly, ten times or more. The chain uses TRBV20-1 and TRBJ1-2; no clear D gene. The CDR3 is 14 residues long. Germline V gene lookup returns CDR1 DFQATT and CDR2 SNEGSKA (reference sequence). The V and J ends lost 1 base and 4 bases respectively, with 13 bases between them. In DNA, the CDR3 is TGCAGTGCTAGAGCATGGGATTACCCCTATGGCTACACCTTC. Its translation is CSARAWDYPYGYTF.

This clonotype was found many times. The rearrangement joins TRBV20-1 to TRBJ2-7, with TRBD2 matching over 11 bases. The CDR3 is 14 residues long. CDR1 DFQATT and CDR2 SNEGSKA come from the germline V gene (reference sequence). DNA for the CDR3: TGCGTGGGACTAGCGGACCCTACGAGCAGTACGCAGTACTTC. Residues: CVGLADPTSSTQYF.

The chain employs TRBV7-2 and TRBJ2-7; D ambiguous. The V and J ends lost 5 bases and 0 bases respectively, with 14 bases between them. Germline V gene data show CDR1 as SGHTA and CDR2 as FQGNSA. This CDR3 spans 15 amino acids. The CDR3 reads CASSAWTVSSYEQYF. CDR3 DNA: TGTGCCAGCAGCGCATGGACGGTAAGCTCCTACGAGCAGTACTTC. The full variable domain, its missing parts supplied by reference TRBV7-2 and TRBJ2-7, is GAGVSQSPSNKVTEKGKDVELRCDPISGHTALYWYRQSLGQGLEFLIYFQGNSAPDKSGLPSDRFSAERTGGSVSTLTIQRTQQEDSAVYLCASSAWTVSSYEQYFGPGTRLTVT.

This clonotype was observed at least ten times. The J gene is TRBJ1-1, the V gene TRBV28, with D maybe TRBD1 (6 bases). This CDR3 spans 13 amino acids. Germline V gives CDR1 MDHEN, CDR2 SYDVKM. V lost 7 bases and J 6 bases, leaving 15 bases between the germline ends. The CDR3 spells CASTLGGYAEAFF. The CDR3 nucleotides are TGTGCCAGCACCTTAGGGGGGTACGCTGAAGCTTTCTTT.

As for this clonotype: The germline gene is not matched at one end of the junction; a read error may be the cause. The gene calls are TRBV6-5 and TRBJ1-2; D unresolved. The CDR3 covers 13 residues. Germline V CDR1 and CDR2: MNHEY, SVGAGI. CDR3 nucleotide sequence: TGTGCCAGCAGTTTTGGCACAAACTATAGCTACACCTTC. Its protein is CASSFGTNYSYTF.

This clonotype was seen repeatedly, ten times or more. V and J are TRBV4-1 and TRBJ2-7, with 7 bases fitting TRBD1. This CDR3 contains 19 residues. Germline CDR1 reads MGHRA; CDR2 reads YSYEKL. V was clipped by 1 base and J by 3 bases; unmatched bases: 18. The CDR3 here is CASSQGVPSFRDSFYEQYF. The DNA for the CDR3 is TGCGCCAGCAGCCAAGGTGTCCCTTCCTTTAGGGACAGTTTCTACGAGCAGTACTTC.